This T cell receptor beta chain was observed in a study of cytomegalovirus exposure and HLA in healthy donors. The CDR3 is 11 amino acids. Some clones are missing from TCRdb's copy, which holds only in-frame ones; the method was immunoSEQ multiplex PCR. The sample carries 150,000 to 200,000 clones, 86% recorded once. About this clone: No antigen is known for it.

General study findings and limits: A later analysis found first-cohort TCR clusters tended to co-occur in the 90 to 150 validation repertoires. As confirmed in vitro, three CMV-associated chains were specific for CMV antigens.

The origin of this receptor is a man aged 18 to 29 in good health and CMV-seropositive. Input material: PBMCs. The chain joins TRBV21-1 to TRBJ1-1. TRBV21-1 corresponds to a pseudogene. CDR3 sequence: CASRSYTEAFF. The CDR3, as DNA: TGTGCCAGCCGTTCTTACACTGAAGCTTTCTTT.